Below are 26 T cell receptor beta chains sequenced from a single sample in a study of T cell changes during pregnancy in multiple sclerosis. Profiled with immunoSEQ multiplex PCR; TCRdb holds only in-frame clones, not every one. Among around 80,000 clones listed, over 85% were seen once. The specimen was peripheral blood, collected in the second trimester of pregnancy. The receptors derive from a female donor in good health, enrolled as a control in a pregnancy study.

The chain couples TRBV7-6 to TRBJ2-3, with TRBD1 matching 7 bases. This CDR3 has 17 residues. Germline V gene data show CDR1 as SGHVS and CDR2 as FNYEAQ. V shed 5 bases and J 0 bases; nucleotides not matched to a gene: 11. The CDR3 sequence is CASSPHPSTGSTDTQYF. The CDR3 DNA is TGTGCCAGCAGCCCGCACCCCTCGACAGGGAGCACAGATACGCAGTATTTT. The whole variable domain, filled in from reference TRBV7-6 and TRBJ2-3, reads GAGVSQSPRYKVTKRGQDVALRCDPISGHVSLYWYRQALGQGPEFLTYFNYEAQQDKSGLPNDRFSAERPEGSISTLTIQRTEQRDSAMYRCASSPHPSTGSTDTQYFGPGTRLTVL.

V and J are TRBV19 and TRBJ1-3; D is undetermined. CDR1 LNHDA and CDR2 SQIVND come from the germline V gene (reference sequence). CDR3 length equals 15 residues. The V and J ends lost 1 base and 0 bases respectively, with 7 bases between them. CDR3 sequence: CASSIAEGSGNTIYF. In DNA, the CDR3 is TGTGCCAGTAGTATAGCTGAGGGCTCTGGAAACACCATATATTTT.

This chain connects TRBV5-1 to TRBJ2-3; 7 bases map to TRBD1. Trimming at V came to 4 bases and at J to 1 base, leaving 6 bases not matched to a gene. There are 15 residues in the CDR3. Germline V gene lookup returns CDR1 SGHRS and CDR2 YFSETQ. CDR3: CASSAQGSGTDTQYF. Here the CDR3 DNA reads TGCGCCAGCAGCGCACAGGGGTCGGGCACAGATACGCAGTATTTT.

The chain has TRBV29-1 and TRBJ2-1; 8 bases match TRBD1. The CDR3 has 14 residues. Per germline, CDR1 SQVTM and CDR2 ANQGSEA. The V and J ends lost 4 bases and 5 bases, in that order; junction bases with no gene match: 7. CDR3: CSVVGPGQDNEQFF. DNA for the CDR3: TGCAGCGTTGTCGGACCGGGACAGGACAATGAGCAGTTCTTC.

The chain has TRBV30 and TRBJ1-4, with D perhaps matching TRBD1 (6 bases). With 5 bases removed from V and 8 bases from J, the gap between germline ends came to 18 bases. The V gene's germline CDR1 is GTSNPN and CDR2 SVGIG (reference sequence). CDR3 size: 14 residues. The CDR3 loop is CAWARGPGEEKLFF. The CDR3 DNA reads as TGTGCCTGGGCACGAGGGCCAGGGGAAGAAAAACTGTTTTTT. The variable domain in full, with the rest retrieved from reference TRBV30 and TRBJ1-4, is SQTIHQWPATLVQPVGSPLSLECTVEGTSNPNLYWYRQAAGRGLQLLFYSVGIGQISSEVPQNLSASRPQDRQFILSSKKLLLSDSGFYLCAWARGPGEEKLFFGSGTQLSVL.

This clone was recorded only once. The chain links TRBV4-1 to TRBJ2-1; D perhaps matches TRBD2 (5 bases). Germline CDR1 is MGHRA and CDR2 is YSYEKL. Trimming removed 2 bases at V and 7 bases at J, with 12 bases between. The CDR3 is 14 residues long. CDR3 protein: CASSQNQGGNEQFF. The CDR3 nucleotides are TGCGCCAGCAGCCAAAACCAAGGCGGGAATGAGCAGTTCTTC.

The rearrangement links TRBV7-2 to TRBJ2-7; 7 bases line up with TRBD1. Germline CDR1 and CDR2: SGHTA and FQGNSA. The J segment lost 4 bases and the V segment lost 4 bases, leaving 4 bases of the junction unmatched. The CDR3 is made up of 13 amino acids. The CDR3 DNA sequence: TGTGCCAGCAGCTCGAACAGGGGTTACGAGCAGTACTTC. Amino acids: CASSSNRGYEQYF.

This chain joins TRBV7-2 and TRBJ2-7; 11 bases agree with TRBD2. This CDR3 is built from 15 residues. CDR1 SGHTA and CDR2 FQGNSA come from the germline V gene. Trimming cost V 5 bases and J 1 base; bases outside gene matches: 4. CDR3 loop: CASSPSSGGSYEQYF. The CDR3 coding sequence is TGTGCCAGCAGCCCCTCTAGCGGGGGGTCCTACGAGCAGTACTTC.

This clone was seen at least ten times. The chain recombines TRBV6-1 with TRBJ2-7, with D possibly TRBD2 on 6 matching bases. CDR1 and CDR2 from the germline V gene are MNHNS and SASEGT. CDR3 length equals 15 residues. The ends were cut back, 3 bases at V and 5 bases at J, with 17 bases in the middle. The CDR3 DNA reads TGTGCCAGCAGTGATCGGGGTAGCGGCTTCCACGAGCAGTACTTC. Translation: CASSDRGSGFHEQYF.

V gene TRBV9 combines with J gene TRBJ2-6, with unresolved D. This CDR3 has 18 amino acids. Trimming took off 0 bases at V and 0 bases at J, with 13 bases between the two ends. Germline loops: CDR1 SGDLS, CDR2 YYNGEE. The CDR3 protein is CASSVGGSALSGANVLTF. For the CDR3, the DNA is TGTGCCAGCAGCGTAGGTGGCAGCGCCCTCTCTGGGGCCAACGTCCTGACTTTC. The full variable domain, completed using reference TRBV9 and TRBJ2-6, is DSGVTQTPKHLITATGQRVTLRCSPRSGDLSVYWYQQSLDQGLQFLIQYYNGEERAKGNILERFSAQQFPDLHSELNLSSLELGDSALYFCASSVGGSALSGANVLTFGAGSRLTVL.

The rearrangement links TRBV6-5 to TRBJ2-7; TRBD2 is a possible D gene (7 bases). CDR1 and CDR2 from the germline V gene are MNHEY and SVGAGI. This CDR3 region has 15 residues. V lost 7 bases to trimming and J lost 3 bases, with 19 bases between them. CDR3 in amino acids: CASTRGGGGLYEQYF. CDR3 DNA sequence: TGTGCCAGCACCCGAGGGGGGGGCGGACTCTACGAGCAGTACTTC.

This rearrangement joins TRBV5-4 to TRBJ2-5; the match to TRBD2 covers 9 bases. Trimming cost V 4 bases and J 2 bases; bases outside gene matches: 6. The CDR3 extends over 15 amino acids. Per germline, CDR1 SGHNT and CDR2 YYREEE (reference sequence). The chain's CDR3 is CASSLRLAAQETQYF. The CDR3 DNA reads TGTGCCAGCAGCCTGAGACTAGCGGCTCAAGAGACCCAGTACTTC.

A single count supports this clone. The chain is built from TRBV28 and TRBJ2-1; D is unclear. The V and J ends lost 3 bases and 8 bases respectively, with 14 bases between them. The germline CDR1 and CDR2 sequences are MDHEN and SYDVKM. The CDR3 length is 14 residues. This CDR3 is CASSFRRPLDEQFF. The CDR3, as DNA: TGTGCCAGCAGTTTTCGGCGGCCCCTCGATGAGCAGTTCTTC.

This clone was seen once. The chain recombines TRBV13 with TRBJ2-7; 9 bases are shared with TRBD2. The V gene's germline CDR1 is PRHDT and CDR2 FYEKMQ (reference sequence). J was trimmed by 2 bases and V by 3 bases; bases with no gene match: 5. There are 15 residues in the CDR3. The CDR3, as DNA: TGTGCCAGCAGCTTCGGTGTAGCGGGAGCCTACGAGCAGTACTTC. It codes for CASSFGVAGAYEQYF. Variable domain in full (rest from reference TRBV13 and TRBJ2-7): AAGVIQSPRHLIKEKRETATLKCYPIPRHDTVYWYQQGPGQDPQFLISFYEKMQSDKGSIPDRFSAQQFSDYHSELNMSSLELGDSALYFCASSFGVAGAYEQYFGPGTRLTVT.

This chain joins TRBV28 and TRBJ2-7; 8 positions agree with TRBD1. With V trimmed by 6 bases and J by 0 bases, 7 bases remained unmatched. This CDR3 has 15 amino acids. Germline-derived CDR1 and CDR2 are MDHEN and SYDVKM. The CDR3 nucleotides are TGTGCCAGCAGAACGGGGACAGGCGACTCCTACGAGCAGTACTTC. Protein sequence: CASRTGTGDSYEQYF.

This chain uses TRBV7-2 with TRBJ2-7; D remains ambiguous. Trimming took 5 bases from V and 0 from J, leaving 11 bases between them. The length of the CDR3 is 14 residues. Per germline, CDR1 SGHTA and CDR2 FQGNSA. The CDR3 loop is CASSHKPISYEQYF. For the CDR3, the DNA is TGTGCCAGCAGCCACAAACCCATCTCCTACGAGCAGTACTTC.

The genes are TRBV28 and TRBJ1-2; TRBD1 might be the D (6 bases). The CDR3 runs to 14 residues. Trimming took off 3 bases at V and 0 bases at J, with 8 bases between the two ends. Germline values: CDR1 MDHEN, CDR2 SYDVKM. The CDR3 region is CASSLGGPNYGYTF. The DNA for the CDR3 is TGTGCCAGCAGTTTGGGGGGGCCTAACTATGGCTACACCTTC.

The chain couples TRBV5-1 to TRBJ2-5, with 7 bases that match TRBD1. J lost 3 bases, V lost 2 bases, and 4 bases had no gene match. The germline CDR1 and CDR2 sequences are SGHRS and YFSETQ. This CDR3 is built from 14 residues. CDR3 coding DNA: TGCGCCAGCAGCTTCTCCGGGACAGAAGAGACCCAGTACTTC. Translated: CASSFSGTEETQYF. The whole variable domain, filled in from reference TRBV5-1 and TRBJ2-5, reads KAGVTQTPRYLIKTRGQQVTLSCSPISGHRSVSWYQQTPGQGLQFLFEYFSETQRNKGNFPGRFSGRQFSNSRSEMNVSTLELGDSALYLCASSFSGTEETQYFGPGTRLLVL.

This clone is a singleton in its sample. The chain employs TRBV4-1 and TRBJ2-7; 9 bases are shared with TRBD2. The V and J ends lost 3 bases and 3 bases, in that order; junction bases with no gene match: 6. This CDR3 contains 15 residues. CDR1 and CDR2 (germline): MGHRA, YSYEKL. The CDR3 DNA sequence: TGCGCCAGCAGCCAGTCGACTAGCGGCCTCTACGAGCAGTACTTC. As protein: CASSQSTSGLYEQYF.

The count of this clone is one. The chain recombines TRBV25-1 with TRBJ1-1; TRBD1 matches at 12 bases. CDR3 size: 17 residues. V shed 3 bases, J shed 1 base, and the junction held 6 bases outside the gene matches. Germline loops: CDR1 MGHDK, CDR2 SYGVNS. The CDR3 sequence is CASSEGTGGAGNTEAFF. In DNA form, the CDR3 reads TGTGCCAGCAGTGAGGGGACAGGGGGCGCAGGGAACACTGAAGCTTTCTTT.

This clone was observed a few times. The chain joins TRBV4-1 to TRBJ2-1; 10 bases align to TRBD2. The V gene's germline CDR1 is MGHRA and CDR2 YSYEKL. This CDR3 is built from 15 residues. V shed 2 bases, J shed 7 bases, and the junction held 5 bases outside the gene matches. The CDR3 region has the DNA TGCGCCAGCAGCCAACTCAGCGGGGGGGGGAATGAGCAGTTCTTC. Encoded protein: CASSQLSGGGNEQFF.

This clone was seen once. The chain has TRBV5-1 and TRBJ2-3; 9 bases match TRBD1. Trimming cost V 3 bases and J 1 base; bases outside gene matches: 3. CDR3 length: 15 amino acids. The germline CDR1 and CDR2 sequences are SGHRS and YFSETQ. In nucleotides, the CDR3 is TGCGCCAGCAGCTCGACAGGGGGAGGCACAGATACGCAGTATTTT. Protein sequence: CASSSTGGGTDTQYF.

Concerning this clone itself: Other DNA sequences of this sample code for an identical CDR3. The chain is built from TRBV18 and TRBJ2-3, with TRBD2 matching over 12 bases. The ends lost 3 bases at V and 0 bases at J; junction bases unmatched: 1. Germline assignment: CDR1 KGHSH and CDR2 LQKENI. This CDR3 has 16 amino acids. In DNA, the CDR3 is TGTGCCAGCTCACCGGGGACTAGCGGGAGCACAGATACGCAGTATTTT. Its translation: CASSPGTSGSTDTQYF.

The CDR3 DNA follows: TGTGCCAGCAGGGGCCAGGGGGGAGAGACCCAGTACTTC. Protein: CASRGQGGETQYF. This chain connects TRBV2 to TRBJ2-5; TRBD1 might be the D (7 bases). V lost 6 bases and J 4 bases, leaving 12 bases between the germline ends. CDR1 and CDR2 from the germline V gene are SNHLY and FYNNEI. This CDR3 is 13 amino acids long.

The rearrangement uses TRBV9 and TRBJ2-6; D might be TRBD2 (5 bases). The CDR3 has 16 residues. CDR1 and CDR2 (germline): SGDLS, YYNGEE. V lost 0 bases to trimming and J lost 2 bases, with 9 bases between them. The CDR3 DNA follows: TGTGCCAGCAGCGTAGCCGGGGTACCTGGGGCCAACGTCCTGACTTTC. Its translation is CASSVAGVPGANVLTF.

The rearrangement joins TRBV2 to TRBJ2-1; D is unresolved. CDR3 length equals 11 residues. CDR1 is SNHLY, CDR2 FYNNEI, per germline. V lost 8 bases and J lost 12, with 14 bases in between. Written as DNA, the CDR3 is TGTGCCAGCCAACATGAATTACCGCAGTTCTTC. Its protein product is CASQHELPQFF. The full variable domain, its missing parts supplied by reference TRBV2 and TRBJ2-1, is EPEVTQTPSHQVTQMGQEVILRCVPISNHLYFYWYRQILGQKVEFLVSFYNNEISEKSEIFDDQFSVERPDGSNFTLKIRSTKLEDSAMYFCASQHELPQFFGPGTRLTVL.